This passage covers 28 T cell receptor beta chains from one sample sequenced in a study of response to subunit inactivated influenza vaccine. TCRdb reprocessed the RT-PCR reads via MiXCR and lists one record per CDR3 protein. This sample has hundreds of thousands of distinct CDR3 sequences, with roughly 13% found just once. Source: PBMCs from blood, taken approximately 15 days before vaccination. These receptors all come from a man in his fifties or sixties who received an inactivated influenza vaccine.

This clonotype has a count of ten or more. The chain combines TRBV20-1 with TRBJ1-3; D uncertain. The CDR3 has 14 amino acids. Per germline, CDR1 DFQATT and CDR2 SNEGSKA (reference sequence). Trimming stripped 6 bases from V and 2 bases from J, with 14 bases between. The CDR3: CSALWTEAGNTIYF. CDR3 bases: TGCAGTGCACTCTGGACGGAGGCTGGAAACACCATATATTTT.

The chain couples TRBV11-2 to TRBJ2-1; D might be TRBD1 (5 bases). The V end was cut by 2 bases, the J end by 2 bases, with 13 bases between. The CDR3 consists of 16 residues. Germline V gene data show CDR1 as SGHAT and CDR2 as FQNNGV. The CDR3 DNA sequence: TGTGCCAGCAGCTTATGGGGCAGGGCTACCTACAATGAGCAGTTCTTC. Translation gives CASSLWGRATYNEQFF.

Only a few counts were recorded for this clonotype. CDR3 sequence (DNA): TGTGCCACCAGTGAAGGACTAGCGGCCAAGGAGACCCAGTACTTC. Protein sequence: CATSEGLAAKETQYF. The chain uses TRBV24-1 and TRBJ2-5; 10 bases agree with TRBD2. The CDR3 consists of 15 residues. V was clipped by 4 bases and J by 5 bases; unmatched bases: 6. Per the germline V gene, CDR1 is KGHDR and CDR2 is SFDVKD.

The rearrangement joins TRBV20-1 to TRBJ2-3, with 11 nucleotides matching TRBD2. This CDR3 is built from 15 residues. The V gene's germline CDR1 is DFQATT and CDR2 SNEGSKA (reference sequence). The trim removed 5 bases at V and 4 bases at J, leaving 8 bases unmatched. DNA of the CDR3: TGCAGTGCTGCATCGACTAGCGGGGTGGCAGATACGCAGTATTTT. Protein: CSAASTSGVADTQYF.

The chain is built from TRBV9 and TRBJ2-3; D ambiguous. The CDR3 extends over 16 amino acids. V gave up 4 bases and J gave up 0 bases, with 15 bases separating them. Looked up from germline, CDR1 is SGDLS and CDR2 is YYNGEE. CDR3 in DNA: TGTGCCAGCAGCCCGACCTTTCGAACTAGCACAGATACGCAGTATTTT. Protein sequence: CASSPTFRTSTDTQYF.

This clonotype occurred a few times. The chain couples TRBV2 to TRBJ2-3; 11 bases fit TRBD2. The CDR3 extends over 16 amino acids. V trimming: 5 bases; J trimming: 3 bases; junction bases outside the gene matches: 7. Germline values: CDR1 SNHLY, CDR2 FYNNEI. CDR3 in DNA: TGTGCCAGCAGTCCCAATAGCGGGGGGGCGACAGATACGCAGTATTTT. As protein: CASSPNSGGATDTQYF. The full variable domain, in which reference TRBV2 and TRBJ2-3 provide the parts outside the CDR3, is EPEVTQTPSHQVTQMGQEVILRCVPISNHLYFYWYRQILGQKVEFLVSFYNNEISEKSEIFDDQFSVERPDGSNFTLKIRSTKLEDSAMYFCASSPNSGGATDTQYFGPGTRLTVL.

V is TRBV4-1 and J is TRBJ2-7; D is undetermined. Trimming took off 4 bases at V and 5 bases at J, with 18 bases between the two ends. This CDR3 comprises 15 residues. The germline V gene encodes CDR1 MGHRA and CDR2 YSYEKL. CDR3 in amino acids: CASSPSPGHFDEQYF. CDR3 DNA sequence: TGCGCCAGCAGCCCATCCCCAGGTCACTTCGACGAGCAGTACTTC.

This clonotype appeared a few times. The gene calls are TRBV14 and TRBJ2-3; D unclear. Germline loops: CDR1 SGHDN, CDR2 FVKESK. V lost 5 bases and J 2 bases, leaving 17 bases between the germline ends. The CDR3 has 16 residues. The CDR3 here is CASSDSPLTLTDTQYF. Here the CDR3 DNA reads TGTGCCAGCAGCGATTCTCCCCTTACCCTCACAGATACGCAGTATTTT.

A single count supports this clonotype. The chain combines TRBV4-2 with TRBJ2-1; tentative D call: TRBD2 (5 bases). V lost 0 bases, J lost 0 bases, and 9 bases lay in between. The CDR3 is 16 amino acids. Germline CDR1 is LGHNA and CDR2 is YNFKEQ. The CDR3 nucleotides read TGTGCCAGCAGCCAAGATCAGAGGGACTCCTACAATGAGCAGTTCTTC. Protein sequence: CASSQDQRDSYNEQFF.

DNA of the CDR3: TGCAGTGCTAGTACGGGACCAAAATACGAGCAGTACTTC. It yields the protein CSASTGPKYEQYF. This rearrangement joins TRBV20-1 to TRBJ2-7; D assignment may be TRBD1 or TRBD2 (5 bases each). V dropped 3 bases and J dropped 4 bases, with 13 bases sitting between them. There are 13 residues in the CDR3. Germline CDR1 DFQATT, CDR2 SNEGSKA (reference sequence).

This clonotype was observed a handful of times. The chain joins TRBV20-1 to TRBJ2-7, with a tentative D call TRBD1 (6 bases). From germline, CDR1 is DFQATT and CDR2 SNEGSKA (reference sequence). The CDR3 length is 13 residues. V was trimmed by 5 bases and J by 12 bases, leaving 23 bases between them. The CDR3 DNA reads TGCAGTGCTGACCATCAAGGGACACAGCTTCGGTACTTC. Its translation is CSADHQGTQLRYF.

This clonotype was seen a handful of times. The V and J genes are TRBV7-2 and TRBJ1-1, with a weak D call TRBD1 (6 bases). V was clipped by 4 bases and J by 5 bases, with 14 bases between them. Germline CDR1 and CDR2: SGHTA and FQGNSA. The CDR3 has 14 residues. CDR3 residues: CASSSSLGGTEAFF. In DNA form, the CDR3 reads TGTGCCAGCAGCTCCTCTTTAGGGGGGACTGAAGCTTTCTTT.

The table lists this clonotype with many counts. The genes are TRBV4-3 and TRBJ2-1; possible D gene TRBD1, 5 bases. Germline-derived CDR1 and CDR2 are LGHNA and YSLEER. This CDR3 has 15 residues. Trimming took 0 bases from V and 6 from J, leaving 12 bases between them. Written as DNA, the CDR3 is TGCGCCAGCAGCCAAGACGGCAGGGTCGGCAATGAGCAGTTCTTC. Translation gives CASSQDGRVGNEQFF.

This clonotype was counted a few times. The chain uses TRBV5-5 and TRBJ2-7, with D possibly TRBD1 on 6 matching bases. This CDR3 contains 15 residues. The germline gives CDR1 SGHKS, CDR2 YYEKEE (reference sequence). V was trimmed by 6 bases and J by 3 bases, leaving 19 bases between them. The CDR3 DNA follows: TGTGCCAGCAACCCAACAGGGAGTCGCTTCTACGAGCAGTACTTC. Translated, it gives CASNPTGSRFYEQYF.

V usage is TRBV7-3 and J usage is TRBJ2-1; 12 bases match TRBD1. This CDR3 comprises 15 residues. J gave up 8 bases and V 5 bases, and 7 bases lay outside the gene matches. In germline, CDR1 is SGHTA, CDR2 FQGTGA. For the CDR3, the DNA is TGTGCCAGCAGCCCAACAGGGACAGGGGGCTATGAGCAGTTCTTC. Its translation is CASSPTGTGGYEQFF.

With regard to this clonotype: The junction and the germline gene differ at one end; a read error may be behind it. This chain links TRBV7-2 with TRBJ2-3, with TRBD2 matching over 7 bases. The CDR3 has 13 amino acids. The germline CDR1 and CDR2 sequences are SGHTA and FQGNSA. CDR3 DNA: TGTGCCAGCAGCTCCGGCAGCAGAGACAGCGGGATTTTT. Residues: CASSSGSRDSGIF.

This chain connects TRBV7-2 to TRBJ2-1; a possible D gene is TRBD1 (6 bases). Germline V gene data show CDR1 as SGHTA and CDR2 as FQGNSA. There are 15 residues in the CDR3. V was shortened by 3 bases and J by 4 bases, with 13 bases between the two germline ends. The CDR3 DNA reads TGTGCCAGCAGCTTCGACCGGGGACAATACAATGAGCAGTTCTTC. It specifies CASSFDRGQYNEQFF.

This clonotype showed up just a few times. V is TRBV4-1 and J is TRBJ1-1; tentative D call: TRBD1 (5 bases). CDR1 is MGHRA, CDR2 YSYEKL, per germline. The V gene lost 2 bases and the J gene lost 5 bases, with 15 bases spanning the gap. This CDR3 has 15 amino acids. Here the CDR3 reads CASSQTDSDGTEAFF. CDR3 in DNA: TGCGCCAGCAGCCAAACAGACAGTGATGGAACTGAAGCTTTCTTT.

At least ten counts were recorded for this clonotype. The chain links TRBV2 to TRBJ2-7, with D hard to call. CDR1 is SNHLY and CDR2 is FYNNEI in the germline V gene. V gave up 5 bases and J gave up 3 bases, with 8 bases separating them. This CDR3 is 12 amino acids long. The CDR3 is CASSKDGYEQYF. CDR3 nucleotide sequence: TGTGCCAGCAGTAAGGACGGCTACGAGCAGTACTTC.

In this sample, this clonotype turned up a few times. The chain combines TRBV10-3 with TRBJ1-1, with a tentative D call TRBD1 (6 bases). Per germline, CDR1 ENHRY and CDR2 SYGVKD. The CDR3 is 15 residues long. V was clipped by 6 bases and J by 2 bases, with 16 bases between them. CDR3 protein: CAIRGEGRGNTEAFF. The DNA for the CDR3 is TGTGCCATCAGGGGAGAGGGCAGGGGCAACACTGAAGCTTTCTTT.

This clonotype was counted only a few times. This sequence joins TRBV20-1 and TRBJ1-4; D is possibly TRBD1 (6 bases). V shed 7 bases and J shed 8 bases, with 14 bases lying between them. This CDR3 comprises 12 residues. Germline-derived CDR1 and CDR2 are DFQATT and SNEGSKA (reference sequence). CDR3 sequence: CSGTGLGEKLFF. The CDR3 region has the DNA TGCAGTGGTACAGGGTTGGGGGAAAAACTGTTTTTT.

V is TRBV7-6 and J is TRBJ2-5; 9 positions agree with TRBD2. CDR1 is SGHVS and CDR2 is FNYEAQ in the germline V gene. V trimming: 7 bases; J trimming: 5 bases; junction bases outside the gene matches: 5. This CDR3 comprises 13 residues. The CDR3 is CASTRGRVETQYF. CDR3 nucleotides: TGTGCCAGCACTCGCGGGAGGGTGGAGACCCAGTACTTC.

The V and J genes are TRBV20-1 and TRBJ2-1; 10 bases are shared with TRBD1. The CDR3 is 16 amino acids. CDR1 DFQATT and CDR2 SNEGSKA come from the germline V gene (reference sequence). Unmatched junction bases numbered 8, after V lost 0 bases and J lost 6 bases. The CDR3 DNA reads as TGCAGTGCTAGAGATACGGGGACAGGGGCCGGCAATGAGCAGTTCTTC. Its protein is CSARDTGTGAGNEQFF.

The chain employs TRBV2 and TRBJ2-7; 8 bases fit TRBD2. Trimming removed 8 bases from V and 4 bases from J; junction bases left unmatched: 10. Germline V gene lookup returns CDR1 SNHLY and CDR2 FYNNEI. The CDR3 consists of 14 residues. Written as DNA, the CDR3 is TGTGCCAGCGCTGGGACTAGGGCTTCTTACGAGCAGTACTTC. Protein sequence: CASAGTRASYEQYF.

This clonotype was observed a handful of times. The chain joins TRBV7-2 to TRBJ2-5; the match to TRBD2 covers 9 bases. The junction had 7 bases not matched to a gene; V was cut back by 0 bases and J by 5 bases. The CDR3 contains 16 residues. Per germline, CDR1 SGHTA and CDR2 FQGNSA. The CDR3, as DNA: TGTGCCAGCAGCTTAGCATGGCGGGAGGGCCGTGAGACCCAGTACTTC. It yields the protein CASSLAWREGRETQYF. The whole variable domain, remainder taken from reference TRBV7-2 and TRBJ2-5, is GAGVSQSPSNKVTEKGKDVELRCDPISGHTALYWYRQSLGQGLEFLIYFQGNSAPDKSGLPSDRFSAERTGGSVSTLTIQRTQQEDSAVYLCASSLAWREGRETQYFGPGTRLLVL.

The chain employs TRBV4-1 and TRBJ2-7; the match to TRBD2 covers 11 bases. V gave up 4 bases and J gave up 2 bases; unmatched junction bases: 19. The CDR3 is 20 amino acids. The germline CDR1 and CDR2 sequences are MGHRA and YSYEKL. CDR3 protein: CASSPRAGGSGGAIAYEQYF. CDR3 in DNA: TGCGCCAGCAGCCCCCGGGCGGGTGGTAGCGGGGGGGCGATCGCCTACGAGCAGTACTTC.

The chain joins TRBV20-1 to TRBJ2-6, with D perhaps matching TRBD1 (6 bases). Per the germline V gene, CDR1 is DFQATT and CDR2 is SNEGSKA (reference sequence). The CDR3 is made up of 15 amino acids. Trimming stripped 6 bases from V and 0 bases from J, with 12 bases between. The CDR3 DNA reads TGCAGTGCAGAAACAGGGACCTCTGGGGCCAACGTCCTGACTTTC. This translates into CSAETGTSGANVLTF.

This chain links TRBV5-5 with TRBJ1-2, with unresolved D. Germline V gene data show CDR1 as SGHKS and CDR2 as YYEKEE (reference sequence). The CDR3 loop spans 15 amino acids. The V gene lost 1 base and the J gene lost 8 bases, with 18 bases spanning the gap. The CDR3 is CASSLSLHSETGYTF. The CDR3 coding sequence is TGTGCCAGCAGCTTGTCGCTGCACTCCGAAACGGGCTACACCTTC.